Detailed here is one T cell receptor beta chain. The data derive from a study of T cell responses to AZD1222 COVID-19 vaccine. The CDR3 sequence is 15 residues long. Sequenced by immunoSEQ multiplex PCR; TCRdb stores in-frame clones only, minus some. Of approximately 140,000 clones in the sample, 92% were seen once. The specimen comprised peripheral blood, sampled 28 days after the second AZD1222 dose. The TCR originated in an adult who received the AZD1222 COVID-19 vaccine. This chain links TRBV21-1 with TRBJ2-7; whether TRBD2, the table's D call, matches the DNA was not checked. TRBV21-1 is a pseudogene locus. The CDR3 here is CASSKARTRLSEQYF. The DNA of the CDR3 is TGTGCCAGCAGCAAGGCTCGGACTAGGCTCTCCGAGCAGTACTTC.